The 22 T cell receptor beta chains listed next were all sequenced from one sample in a study of vaccination and CD4 T cells after COVID-19. Sequencing of cultured CD4+ T cell DNA used the Oncomine TCR Beta short-read assay. TCRdb reprocessed the PCR reads via MiXCR and lists one record per CDR3 protein. The table records roughly 20,000 distinct CDR3 sequences, 55% to 65% of them present only once. Antigens of these TCRs are unknown. As to treatment: roughly 10-day PBMC culture with coronavirus spike peptide pools or control peptides (ViraFEST assay). Specimen: CD4+ T cells from blood, cultured in vitro, collected before SARS-CoV-2 vaccination. All receptors come from a human donor who received a COVID-19 vaccine.

The CDR3 loop is CASSRQGGDGYTF. The CDR3, as DNA: TGTGCCAGCAGTCGACAGGGGGGCGATGGCTACACCTTC. The chain is built from TRBV2 and TRBJ1-2; 9 positions match TRBD1. V lost 5 bases to trimming and J lost 6 bases; unmatched junction nucleotides: 4. CDR1 is SNHLY, CDR2 FYNNEI, per germline. The CDR3 loop spans 13 amino acids.

This chain joins TRBV4-1 and TRBJ2-5; D is perhaps TRBD1 (5 bases). Germline loops: CDR1 MGHRA, CDR2 YSYEKL. V lost 1 base to trimming and J lost 4 bases, with 13 bases between them. The CDR3 spans 15 residues. The CDR3 nucleotides read TGCGCCAGCAGCCAAGTTCGGCAGGGCGGAGAGACCCAGTACTTC. Its protein product is CASSQVRQGGETQYF.

This clonotype was observed a few times. This sequence joins TRBV30 and TRBJ2-2; 9 nucleotides match TRBD1. Germline assignment: CDR1 GTSNPN and CDR2 SVGIG (reference sequence). This CDR3 is 15 amino acids long. V dropped 2 bases and J dropped 7; count of bases not matched to a gene: 8. In DNA, the CDR3 is TGTGCCTGGAGTCCACAGACAGGGGGATACGGGGAGCTGTTTTTT. Protein sequence: CAWSPQTGGYGELFF.

V is TRBV6-2 or TRBV6-3 and J is TRBJ1-5; 7 bases line up with TRBD1. This CDR3 spans 15 amino acids. Germline CDR1 MNHEY, CDR2 SVGEGT. V trimming: 6 bases; J trimming: 1 base; junction bases outside the gene matches: 6. The chain's CDR3 is CASRKGGESNQPQHF. CDR3 in DNA: TGTGCCAGCAGAAAAGGGGGCGAGAGCAATCAGCCCCAGCATTTT.

The rearrangement joins TRBV29-1 to TRBJ1-1; D may be TRBD1 (6 bases). Germline values: CDR1 SQVTM, CDR2 ANQGSEA. This CDR3 contains 13 residues. V was shortened by 6 bases and J by 5 bases, with 16 bases between the two germline ends. The CDR3, as DNA: TGCAGCGTGGCCCCACAGGGAAGAACTGAAGCTTTCTTT. This gives the protein CSVAPQGRTEAFF.

The chain carries TRBV20-1 and TRBJ1-2; TRBD1 is a possible D gene (6 bases). V was shortened by 5 bases and J by 7 bases, with 17 bases between the two germline ends. This CDR3 spans 13 amino acids. From germline, CDR1 is DFQATT and CDR2 SNEGSKA (reference sequence). In nucleotides, the CDR3 is TGCAGTGCTTCCGTCGGGGGGGCGCCTGGCTACACCTTC. This translates into CSASVGGAPGYTF.

The chain couples TRBV9 to TRBJ1-1, with D uncertain. The germline V and J ends were trimmed by 4 bases and 1 base, with 20 bases remaining between them. CDR3 length: 17 amino acids. Germline V gene sequence: CDR1 SGDLS, CDR2 YYNGEE. CDR3 loop: CASSPSLGRWGNTEAFF. The CDR3 coding sequence is TGTGCCAGCAGCCCCTCCCTGGGAAGGTGGGGGAACACTGAAGCTTTCTTT.

The chain links TRBV10-1 to TRBJ2-3, with 12 bases lining up with TRBD2. V lost 6 bases, J lost 5 bases, and 9 bases stayed unmatched. CDR3 length: 16 amino acids. Germline V gene data show CDR1 as WNHNN and CDR2 as SYGVQD (reference sequence). The CDR3 nucleotides read TGCGCCAGCAGCGAACTACTAGCGGGGGGACAAGATACGCAGTATTTT. As protein: CASSELLAGGQDTQYF.

The rearrangement uses TRBV18 and TRBJ1-1; D remains unclear. V was pared by 3 bases and J by 6 bases, with 14 bases between. The CDR3 is 14 residues long. Germline V gene data show CDR1 as KGHSH and CDR2 as LQKENI. The DNA for the CDR3 is TGTGCCAGCTCACCGTCGGGGTTTCGGGCTGAAGCTTTCTTT. This gives the protein CASSPSGFRAEAFF.

The V call is TRBV12-3 or TRBV12-4, the J call TRBJ1-2, with TRBD1 as a possible D gene (6 bases). The CDR3 sequence is 16 residues long. The V and J ends lost 5 bases and 1 base respectively, with 17 bases between them. The CDR3 nucleotides read TGTGCCAGCAGTCCTACCACGGGCAGGGGTAACTATGGCTACACCTTC. Encoded protein: CASSPTTGRGNYGYTF.

This chain uses TRBV11-2 with TRBJ1-1, with D hard to call. This CDR3 has 16 amino acids. Germline V gives CDR1 SGHAT, CDR2 FQNNGV. V was clipped by 1 base and J by 1 base, with 13 bases between them. CDR3 loop: CASSLVFRRGNTEAFF. CDR3 DNA sequence: TGTGCCAGCAGCTTAGTGTTTCGACGGGGGAACACTGAAGCTTTCTTT.

The chain recombines TRBV6-1 with TRBJ1-3, with 8 nucleotides matching TRBD1. The CDR3 covers 15 residues. V dropped 10 bases and J dropped 4; count of bases not matched to a gene: 12. CDR1 and CDR2 (germline): MNHNS, SASEGT. The CDR3 loop reads CATSSGTGEGNTIYF. CDR3 sequence (DNA): TGTGCCACCAGCTCCGGGACAGGAGAGGGAAACACCATATATTTT.

The rearrangement joins TRBV20-1 to TRBJ2-1, with TRBD2 matching over 13 bases. With the DNA end fitting TRBJ2-7 better, the J assignment may be wrong. Germline loops: CDR1 DFQATT, CDR2 SNEGSKA (reference sequence). This CDR3 has 16 amino acids. The CDR3 loop reads CSARGRLAGGRYEQYF. The CDR3, as DNA: TGCAGTGCTAGAGGGCGACTAGCGGGGGGTAGGTACGAGCAGTACTTC.

The genes are TRBV6-5 and TRBJ1-3, with D unclear. Deletions cut 0 bases from V and 0 bases from J, with 9 bases between. Per the germline V gene, CDR1 is MNHEY and CDR2 is SVGAGI. The CDR3 length is 16 residues. CDR3 in amino acids: CASSYSSRGSGNTIYF. In DNA form, the CDR3 reads TGTGCCAGCAGTTACTCGTCCCGGGGCTCTGGAAACACCATATATTTT.

The rearrangement uses TRBV2 and TRBJ1-1; D call uncertain. With 2 bases removed from V and 7 bases from J, the gap between germline ends came to 5 bases. The germline CDR1 and CDR2 sequences are SNHLY and FYNNEI. The CDR3 consists of 11 residues. CDR3 residues: CASSEWSEAFF. CDR3 coding DNA: TGTGCCAGCAGTGAATGGAGTGAAGCTTTCTTT.

V usage is TRBV6-1 and J usage is TRBJ2-5; a possible D gene is TRBD1 (6 bases). V lost 0 bases and J lost 6, with 11 bases in between. The CDR3 contains 14 residues. CDR1 MNHNS and CDR2 SASEGT come from the germline V gene. For the CDR3, the DNA is TGTGCCAGCAGTGAAGCTGTTCAGGGGAAGACCCAGTACTTC. Its protein is CASSEAVQGKTQYF.

This chain joins TRBV6-1 and TRBJ2-5; 10 bases fit TRBD2. The germline V gene has CDR1 MNHNS and CDR2 SASEGT. The CDR3 is 16 amino acids. The V and J ends lost 10 bases and 1 base, in that order; junction bases with no gene match: 12. The CDR3 region is CAIARAGGQGQETQYF. Written as DNA, the CDR3 is TGTGCCATCGCTCGAGCGGGGGGGCAAGGCCAAGAGACCCAGTACTTC.

The chain is built from TRBV7-2 and TRBJ2-7; possible D gene TRBD2, 6 bases. Trimming removed 3 bases from V and 1 base from J, with 16 bases in between. CDR3 length: 16 amino acids. Germline V gene data show CDR1 as SGHTA and CDR2 as FQGNSA. CDR3 amino acids: CASSLGGRTSSYEQYF. The CDR3 DNA follows: TGTGCCAGCAGCTTGGGGGGACGGACCTCTTCCTACGAGCAGTACTTC.

The gene calls are TRBV12-3 or TRBV12-4 and TRBJ1-1, with a possible D match to TRBD1 (5 bases). Trimming left V 2 bases short and J 0 bases short, with 10 bases between. The CDR3 covers 15 residues. The CDR3 spells CASSLRQTVNTEAFF. CDR3 sequence (DNA): TGTGCCAGCAGTTTAAGACAGACGGTGAACACTGAAGCTTTCTTT.

This sequence joins TRBV27 and TRBJ1-2; 10 bases fit TRBD1. Trimming took 8 bases from V and 11 from J; bases not matched to a gene: 14. The CDR3 runs to 14 residues. From germline, CDR1 is MNHEY and CDR2 SMNVEV (reference sequence). The CDR3 reads CASPRQGAGGGYTF. DNA for the CDR3: TGTGCCAGCCCACGACAGGGGGCCGGTGGAGGGTACACCTTC.

The gene calls are TRBV7-6 and TRBJ2-5; D uncertain. There are 13 residues in the CDR3. The germline CDR1 and CDR2 sequences are SGHVS and FNYEAQ. Trimming took off 0 bases at V and 7 bases at J, with 9 bases between the two ends. The CDR3 here is CASSLAVAGTQYF. CDR3 bases: TGTGCCAGCAGCTTAGCGGTGGCAGGGACCCAGTACTTC.

The gene calls are TRBV2 and TRBJ1-5, with TRBD1 as a possible D gene (6 bases). The CDR3 spans 16 residues. Germline loops: CDR1 SNHLY, CDR2 FYNNEI. Between the trimmed V and J ends, which lost 6 bases and 1 base, there was a span of 16 bases. The CDR3 sequence: CASRFSGTLSNQPQHF. Here the CDR3 DNA reads TGTGCCAGCAGGTTTTCCGGGACACTAAGCAATCAGCCCCAGCATTTT.